Listed here is a single T cell receptor beta chain. The data were obtained in a study of beta chain features in type 1 diabetes. Every bit of the isolated RNA underwent reverse transcription, so sequencing read expressed TCRB transcripts. The assay was immunoSEQ multiplex PCR, and TCRdb's table has in-frame clones only and misses some. This sample carries roughly 150,000 clones, 7.5% to 10% of them seen once, and the ten largest clones take over 2%. Sequencing was performed on central memory CD4+ T cells from blood. The sequence derives from a young woman in good health.

CDR3: CAISPGQDKNIQYF. CDR3 nucleotides: TGTGCCATCAGTCCGGGACAGGACAAAAACATTCAGTACTTC. The chain employs TRBV10-3 and TRBJ2-4; 8 positions agree with TRBD1. The ends lost 5 bases at V and 3 bases at J; junction bases unmatched: 3. Per the germline V gene, CDR1 is ENHRY and CDR2 is SYGVKD. This CDR3 is 14 amino acids long.